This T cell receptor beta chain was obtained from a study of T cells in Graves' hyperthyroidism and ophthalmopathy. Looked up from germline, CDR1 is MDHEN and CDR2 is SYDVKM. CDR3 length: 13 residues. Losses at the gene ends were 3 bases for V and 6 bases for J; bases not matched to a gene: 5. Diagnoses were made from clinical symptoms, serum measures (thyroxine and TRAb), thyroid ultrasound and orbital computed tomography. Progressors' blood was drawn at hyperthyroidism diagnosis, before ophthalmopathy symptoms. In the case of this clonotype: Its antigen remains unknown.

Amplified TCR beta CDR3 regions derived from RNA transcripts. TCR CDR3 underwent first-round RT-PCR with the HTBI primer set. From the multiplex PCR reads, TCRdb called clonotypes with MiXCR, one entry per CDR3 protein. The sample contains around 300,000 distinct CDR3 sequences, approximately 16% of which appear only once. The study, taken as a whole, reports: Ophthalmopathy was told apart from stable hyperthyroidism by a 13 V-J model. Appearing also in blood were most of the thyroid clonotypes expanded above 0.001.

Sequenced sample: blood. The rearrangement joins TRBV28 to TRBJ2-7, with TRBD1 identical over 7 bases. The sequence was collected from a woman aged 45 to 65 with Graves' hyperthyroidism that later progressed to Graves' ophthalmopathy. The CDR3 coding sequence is TGTGCCAGCAGTTTGCCCAGGGGGACCGAGCAGTACTTC. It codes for CASSLPRGTEQYF.